The clone carrying this TCR beta chain was counted a few times. The PCR had 60 Vbeta and 13 Jbeta primers. Clones were sequenced by immunoSEQ multiplex PCR, and TCRdb holds only the in-frame ones, with some missing. The data contain approximately 110,000 clones, almost 70% of them singletons. These data originate in a study of cytomegalovirus exposure and HLA in healthy donors. This CDR3 comprises 14 residues. Losses at the gene ends were 5 bases for V and 3 bases for J; bases not matched to a gene: 6. Germline values: CDR1 SGDLS, CDR2 YYNGEE. Sample: PBMCs. V and J are TRBV9 and TRBJ1-2; 8 nucleotides match TRBD1. This clonotype originated in a man between 25 and 39 years old in good health and CMV-seropositive. The CDR3 reads CASRDDRGDYGYTF. CDR3 coding DNA: TGTGCCAGCAGAGACGACAGGGGCGACTATGGCTACACCTTC.